This T cell receptor beta chain was sequenced during a study of CD8+ T cells in alopecia areata. Study-level results: Patients shared TCRs less clearly than mice did, possibly for HLA-related reasons. Researchers report lesional scalp, most notably alopecia totalis/universalis, outstripped normal scalp in clonality. Normal-skin resident alphabeta T cells also appear among scalp sample sequences.

TCR sequencing used cDNA made by reverse transcription of extracted RNA. TCRdb's table, derived via immunoSEQ multiplex PCR, lists solely in-frame clones and lacks some. The repertoire consists of 110,000 or so clones, with less than 80% occurring once and the leading ten covering approximately 2.6%. This CDR3 spans 16 amino acids. The germline V gene has CDR1 MNHEY and CDR2 SMNVEV (reference sequence). V lost 6 bases, J lost 2 bases, and 20 bases lay in between. It was from PBMCs that CD4+ and CD8+ T cells were sorted. As concerns this clone: Its antigen remains unknown.

The specimen sequenced was CD4+ T cells sorted from blood. This receptor was identified in a human donor in good health. J is TRBJ2-7 and V is TRBV27; D is undetermined. The CDR3 region is CASRPPHFTDPYEQYF. DNA of the CDR3: TGTGCCAGCAGGCCCCCCCACTTTACGGACCCCTACGAGCAGTACTTC.